Listed below are T cell receptor beta chains from one sample, sequenced in a study of identical twins. One entry per CDR3 protein, called by TCRdb with MiXCR from the 5' RACE reads. The sample gives about 460,000 distinct CDR3 sequences, more than 13% of which show up once; about 0.52% is in the top ten. These data were likewise used in another study, on yellow fever vaccine responses in identical twins.

Sequencing was performed on CD4+ T cells sorted from blood. The receptors come from a woman between 18 and 30 years old in good health. CDR3s include the opening cysteine and the closing phenylalanine or tryptophan. The order of the fields is D gene, V gene, clone size, J gene, CDR3 DNA, CDR3 protein. A D gene is named only where the DNA matches it firmly. Expanded clones get a size class; other rows say once, few or many, or leave the size out.

d_call: NA; v_call: TRBV19; clone_size: NA; j_call: TRBJ2-2; cdr3_nt: TGTGCCAGTAGGGGAAAGGCGGCGACCGGGGAGCTGTTTTTT; cdr3_aa: CASRGKAATGELFF
d_call: NA; v_call: TRBV6-5; clone_size: NA; j_call: TRBJ2-1; cdr3_nt: TGTGCCAGCAGTTCCGGTTGGGGTCGCTCCTACAATGAGCAGTTCTTC; cdr3_aa: CASSSGWGRSYNEQFF
d_call: TRBD1; v_call: TRBV27; clone_size: NA; j_call: TRBJ2-7; cdr3_nt: TGTGCCAGCATGGAGACAGGGTCGGACTACGAGCAGTACTTC; cdr3_aa: CASMETGSDYEQYF
d_call: NA; v_call: TRBV18; clone_size: few; j_call: TRBJ2-7; cdr3_nt: TGTGCCAGCTCGGTCGGGGCGCCCTACGAGCAGTACTTC; cdr3_aa: CASSVGAPYEQYF
d_call: TRBD2; v_call: TRBV9; clone_size: NA; j_call: TRBJ2-2; cdr3_nt: TGTGCCAGCAGCGTAGCTCCTAGCGGGAACACCGGGGAGCTGTTTTTT; cdr3_aa: CASSVAPSGNTGELFF
d_call: TRBD1; v_call: TRBV29-1; clone_size: few; j_call: TRBJ2-7; cdr3_nt: TGCAGCGTTGGGGGCGGGACAGGGCGAAGGTACGAGCAGTACTTC; cdr3_aa: CSVGGGTGRRYEQYF
d_call: TRBD2; v_call: TRBV12-3/TRBV12-4; clone_size: NA; j_call: TRBJ2-1; cdr3_nt: TGTGCCAGCAGTTTAGGAGCGGGGGGCCCCTCGGAGCAGTTCTTC; cdr3_aa: CASSLGAGGPSEQFF
d_call: NA; v_call: TRBV3-1; clone_size: NA; j_call: TRBJ2-1; cdr3_nt: TGTGCCAGCAGCCAAGATTGGGGGGCTGATGAGCAGTTCTTC; cdr3_aa: CASSQDWGADEQFF
d_call: TRBD1; v_call: TRBV5-1; clone_size: NA; j_call: TRBJ2-1; cdr3_nt: TGCGCCAGCACAAGGACAGGGTCGACATTTTACAATGAGCAGTTCTTC; cdr3_aa: CASTRTGSTFYNEQFF
d_call: NA; v_call: TRBV20-1; clone_size: few; j_call: TRBJ2-3; cdr3_nt: TGCAGTGTTTCAATGTACGGGGTTCACGATACGCAGTATTTT; cdr3_aa: CSVSMYGVHDTQYF
d_call: TRBD1; v_call: TRBV7-9; clone_size: NA; j_call: TRBJ2-7; cdr3_nt: TGTGCCAGCAGCCCTCGGGACAGGGAAGTACTGGACGAGCTGTACTTC; cdr3_aa: CASSPRDREVLDELYF
d_call: TRBD2; v_call: TRBV6-2/TRBV6-3; clone_size: few; j_call: TRBJ2-7; cdr3_nt: TGTGCCAGCAGTGGCGGGACTAGTACCTACGAGCAGTACTTC; cdr3_aa: CASSGGTSTYEQYF
d_call: NA; v_call: TRBV14; clone_size: NA; j_call: TRBJ2-2; cdr3_nt: TGTGCCAGCAGCCAAGAGCTGAACACCGGGGAGCTGTTTTTT; cdr3_aa: CASSQELNTGELFF
d_call: NA; v_call: TRBV27; clone_size: NA; j_call: TRBJ2-2; cdr3_nt: TGTGCCAGCAGTTTTCGATTGCCGGGGAACACCGGGGAGCTGTTTTTT; cdr3_aa: CASSFRLPGNTGELFF
d_call: NA; v_call: TRBV5-1; clone_size: NA; j_call: TRBJ1-1; cdr3_nt: TGCGCCAGCAGCTTGGTGACAGGGAACACTGAAGCTTTCTTT; cdr3_aa: CASSLVTGNTEAFF
d_call: TRBD1; v_call: TRBV30; clone_size: NA; j_call: TRBJ1-1; cdr3_nt: TGTGCCCGGAGGGCAGGGGGGTTAGGTGAAGCTTTCTTT; cdr3_aa: CARRAGGLGEAFF
d_call: NA; v_call: TRBV21-1; clone_size: NA; j_call: TRBJ2-7; cdr3_nt: TGTGCCAGCAGGTACCGAATTAATCTAGCGACCGAGCAGTACTTC; cdr3_aa: CASRYRINLATEQYF
d_call: NA; v_call: TRBV11-2; clone_size: few; j_call: TRBJ1-1; cdr3_nt: TGTGCCAGCAGCCCGGCCATGCCGGCGACAACGGAAGCTTTCTTT; cdr3_aa: CASSPAMPATTEAFF
d_call: NA; v_call: TRBV4-3; clone_size: few; j_call: TRBJ1-2; cdr3_nt: TGCGCCAGCAGCCAAGATTGGGCCCCCCGGTCGGGCTACACCTTC; cdr3_aa: CASSQDWAPRSGYTF
d_call: NA; v_call: TRBV18; clone_size: NA; j_call: TRBJ2-1; cdr3_nt: TGTGCCAGCTCACCCTTGGGAGCGTCGAACTCCTACAATGAGCAGTTCTTC; cdr3_aa: CASSPLGASNSYNEQFF
d_call: TRBD2; v_call: TRBV7-9; clone_size: NA; j_call: TRBJ2-5; cdr3_nt: TGTGCCAGCAAGAACATGTTGAGCGGGAATCAAGAGACCCAGTACTTC; cdr3_aa: CASKNMLSGNQETQYF
d_call: TRBD2; v_call: TRBV10-3; clone_size: NA; j_call: TRBJ2-5; cdr3_nt: TGTGCCATCAGTGACCCCCAGCGGGAGGGCCGAGAGACCCAGTACTTC; cdr3_aa: CAISDPQREGRETQYF
d_call: NA; v_call: TRBV29-1; clone_size: many; j_call: TRBJ2-7; cdr3_nt: TGCAGCGTTTTTGGCAAACCAGGGATTCACTACGAGCAGTACTTC; cdr3_aa: CSVFGKPGIHYEQYF
d_call: NA; v_call: TRBV4-2; clone_size: few; j_call: TRBJ2-1; cdr3_nt: TGTGCCAGCAGCCAAGATAGGGAGATAATTTTCAATGAGCAGTTCTTC; cdr3_aa: CASSQDREIIFNEQFF